The entry below describes one T cell receptor beta chain. Its antigen is currently unknown. This sample is part of a study of T cell repertoires in cytomegalovirus infection. Study outcomes and limitations: CMV-specific TCR beta clonotypes restricted by HLA-C dominated the ex vivo response.

TCRdb processed the reads anew with MiXCR; each CDR3 protein has one entry. The sample contains around 530,000 distinct CDR3 sequences, more than 15% of which appear only once. The specimen sequenced was CD8+ T cells from PBMCs. The sequence was obtained from a human donor in good health (CMV status not recorded). Some clones in this sample may be carry-over from other donors' samples.

The CDR3 bases are TGTGCCAGCAGTTTCCGAAGGGCCGTAGGAAACACCATATATTTT. Translation gives CASSFRRAVGNTIYF. V and J are TRBV28 and TRBJ1-3; D gene uncertain. V was pared by 3 bases and J by 4 bases, with 13 bases between. Germline CDR1 is MDHEN and CDR2 is SYDVKM. The CDR3 consists of 15 residues.